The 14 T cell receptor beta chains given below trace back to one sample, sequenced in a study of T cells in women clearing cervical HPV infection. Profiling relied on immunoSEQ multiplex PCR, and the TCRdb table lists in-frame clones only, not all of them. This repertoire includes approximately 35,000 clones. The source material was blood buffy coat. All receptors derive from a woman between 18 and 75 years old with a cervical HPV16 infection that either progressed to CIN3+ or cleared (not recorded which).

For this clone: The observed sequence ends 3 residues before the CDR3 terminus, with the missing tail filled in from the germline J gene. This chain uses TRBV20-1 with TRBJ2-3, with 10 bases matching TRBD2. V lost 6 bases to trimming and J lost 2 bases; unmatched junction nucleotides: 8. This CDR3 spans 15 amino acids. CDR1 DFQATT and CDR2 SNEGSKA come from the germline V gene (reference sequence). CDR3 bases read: TGCAGTGCGAAAGGAGCGGGGGGGTTCACAGATACG. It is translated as CSAKGAGGFTDT. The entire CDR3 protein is CSAKGAGGFTDTQYF.

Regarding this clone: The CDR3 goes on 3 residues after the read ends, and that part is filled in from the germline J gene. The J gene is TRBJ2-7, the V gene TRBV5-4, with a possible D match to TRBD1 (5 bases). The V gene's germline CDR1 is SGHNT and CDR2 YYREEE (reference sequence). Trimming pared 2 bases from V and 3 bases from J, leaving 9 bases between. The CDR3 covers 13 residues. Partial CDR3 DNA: TGTGCCAGCAGCTTCAGTGACAGCTACGAG. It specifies CASSFSDSYE. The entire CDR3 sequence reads CASSFSDSYEQYF.

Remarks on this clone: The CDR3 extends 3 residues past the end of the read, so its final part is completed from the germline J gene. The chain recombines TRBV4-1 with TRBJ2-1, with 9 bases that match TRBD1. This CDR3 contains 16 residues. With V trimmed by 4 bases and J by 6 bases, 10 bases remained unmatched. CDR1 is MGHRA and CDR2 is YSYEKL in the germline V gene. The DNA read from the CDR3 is TGCGCCAGCAGCCCCCTGGGGGACAGGGTTTTCAATGAG. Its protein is CASSPLGDRVFNE. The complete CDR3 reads CASSPLGDRVFNEQFF.

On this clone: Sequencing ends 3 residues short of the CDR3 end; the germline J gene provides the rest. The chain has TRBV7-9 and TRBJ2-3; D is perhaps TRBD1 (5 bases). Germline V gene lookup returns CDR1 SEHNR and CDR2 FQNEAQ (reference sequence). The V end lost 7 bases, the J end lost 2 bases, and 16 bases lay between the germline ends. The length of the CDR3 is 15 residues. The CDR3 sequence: CASTLSRGYTDTQYF. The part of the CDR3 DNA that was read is TGTGCCAGCACCCTCAGTAGGGGCTACACAGATACG.

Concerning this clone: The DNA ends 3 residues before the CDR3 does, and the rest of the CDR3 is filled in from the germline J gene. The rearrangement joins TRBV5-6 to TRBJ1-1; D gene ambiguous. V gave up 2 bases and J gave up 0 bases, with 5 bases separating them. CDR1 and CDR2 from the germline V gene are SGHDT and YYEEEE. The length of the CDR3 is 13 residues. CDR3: CASSFEVNTEAFF. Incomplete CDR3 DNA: TGTGCCAGCAGCTTCGAGGTGAACACTGAA.

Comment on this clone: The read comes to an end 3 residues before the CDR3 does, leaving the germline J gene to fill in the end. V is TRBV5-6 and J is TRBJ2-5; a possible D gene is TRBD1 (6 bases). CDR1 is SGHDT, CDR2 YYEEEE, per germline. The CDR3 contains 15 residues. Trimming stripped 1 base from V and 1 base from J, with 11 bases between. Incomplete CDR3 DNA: TGTGCCAGCAGCTTGTCCCTGGGGGCCCAAGAGACC. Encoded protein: CASSLSLGAQET. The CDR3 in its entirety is CASSLSLGAQETQYF.

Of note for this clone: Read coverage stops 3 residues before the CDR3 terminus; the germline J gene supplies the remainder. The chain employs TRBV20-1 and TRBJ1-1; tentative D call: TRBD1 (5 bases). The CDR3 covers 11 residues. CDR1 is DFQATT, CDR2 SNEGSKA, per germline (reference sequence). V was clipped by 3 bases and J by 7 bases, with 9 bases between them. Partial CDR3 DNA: TGCAGTGCTAGCTCCGGGGGTGAA. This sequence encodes CSASSGGE. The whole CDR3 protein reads CSASSGGEAFF.

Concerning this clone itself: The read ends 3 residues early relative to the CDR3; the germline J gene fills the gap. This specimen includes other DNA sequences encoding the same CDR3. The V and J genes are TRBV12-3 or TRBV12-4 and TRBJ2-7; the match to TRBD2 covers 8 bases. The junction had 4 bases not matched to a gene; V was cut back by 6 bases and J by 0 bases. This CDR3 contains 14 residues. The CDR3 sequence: CASSLLADSYEQYF. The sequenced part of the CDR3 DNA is TGTGCCAGCAGCCTACTAGCGGACTCCTACGAG.

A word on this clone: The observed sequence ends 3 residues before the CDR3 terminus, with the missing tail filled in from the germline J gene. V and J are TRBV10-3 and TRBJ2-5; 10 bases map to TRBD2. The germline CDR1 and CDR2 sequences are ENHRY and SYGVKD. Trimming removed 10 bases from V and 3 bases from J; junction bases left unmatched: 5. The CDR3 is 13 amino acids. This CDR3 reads CATLAGEEETQYF. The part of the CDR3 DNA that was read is TGTGCCACTCTAGCGGGGGAGGAAGAGACC.

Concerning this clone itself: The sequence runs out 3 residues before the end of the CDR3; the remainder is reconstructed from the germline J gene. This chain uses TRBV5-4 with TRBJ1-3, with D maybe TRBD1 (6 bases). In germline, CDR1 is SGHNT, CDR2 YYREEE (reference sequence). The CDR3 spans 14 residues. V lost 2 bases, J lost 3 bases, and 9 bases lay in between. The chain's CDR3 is CASSLTGSGNTIYF. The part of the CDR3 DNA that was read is TGTGCCAGCAGCTTAACAGGGAGTGGAAACACC.

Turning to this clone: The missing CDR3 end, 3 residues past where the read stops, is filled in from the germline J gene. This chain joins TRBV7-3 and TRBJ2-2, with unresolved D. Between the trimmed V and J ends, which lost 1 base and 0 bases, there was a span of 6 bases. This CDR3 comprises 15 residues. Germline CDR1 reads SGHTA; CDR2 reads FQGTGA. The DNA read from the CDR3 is TGTGCCAGCAGCTTAAGAGCGACGAACACCGGGGAG. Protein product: CASSLRATNTGE. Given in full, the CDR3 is CASSLRATNTGELFF.

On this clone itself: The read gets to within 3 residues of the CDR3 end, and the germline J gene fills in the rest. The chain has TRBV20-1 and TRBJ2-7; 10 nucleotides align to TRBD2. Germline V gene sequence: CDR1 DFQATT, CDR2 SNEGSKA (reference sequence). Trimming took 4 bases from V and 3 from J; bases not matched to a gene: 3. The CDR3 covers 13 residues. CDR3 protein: CSAKTSGDYEQYF. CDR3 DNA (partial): TGCAGTGCTAAAACTAGCGGGGACTACGAG.

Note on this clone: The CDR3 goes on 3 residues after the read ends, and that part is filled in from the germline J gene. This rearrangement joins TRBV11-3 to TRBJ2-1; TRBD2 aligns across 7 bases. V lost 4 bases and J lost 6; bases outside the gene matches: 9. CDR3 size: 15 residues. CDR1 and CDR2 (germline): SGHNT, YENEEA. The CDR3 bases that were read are TGTGCCAGCAGCTCCCCGGGGGGAGGGCCCAATGAG. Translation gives CASSSPGGGPNE. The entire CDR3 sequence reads CASSSPGGGPNEQFF.

The CDR3 DNA, read in part, is TGTGCCAGCAGAACAGACCCGACTAGCGGGATTTACGAG. Translating it yields CASRTDPTSGIYE. The CDR3, in full, reads CASRTDPTSGIYEQYF. The chain recombines TRBV27 with TRBJ2-7, with 11 bases matching TRBD2. The CDR3 end falls 3 residues outside the read, so it is completed with the germline J gene. The V gene's germline CDR1 is MNHEY and CDR2 SMNVEV (reference sequence). The CDR3 length is 16 residues. V lost 6 bases to trimming and J lost 4 bases; unmatched junction nucleotides: 11.